This T cell receptor (beta chain) was identified in a study of T cell changes during pregnancy in multiple sclerosis. The CDR3 is 15 residues long. J was trimmed by 4 bases and V by 0 bases; bases with no gene match: 2. CDR1 is MRHNA, CDR2 SNTAGT, per germline. In its sample, this clone was seen a few times. Repertoires were generated with immunoSEQ multiplex PCR, while TCRdb's copy carries only in-frame clones and drops some. The repertoire includes approximately 45,000 clones, roughly 80% of them detected once, and about 0.64% sits in the top ten. The chain has TRBV6-4 and TRBJ2-3, with 9 positions matching TRBD2. This receptor was obtained from a female donor with multiple sclerosis, enrolled in a pregnancy study. This sample comprised CD4+ T cells from peripheral blood mononuclear cells, obtained before pregnancy. The CDR3 DNA reads TGTGCCAGCAGTGACTCAGCGGGAGGATCAGATACGCAGTATTTT. Protein: CASSDSAGGSDTQYF.